This TCR beta chain originates from a study of shared clonotypes between healthy human individuals. Overall study results and limits: On the whole, naive subsets had larger estimated richness than memory subsets had.

Germline V gene data show CDR1 as SGHDN and CDR2 as FVKESK. Losses at the gene ends were 4 bases for V and 4 bases for J; bases not matched to a gene: 6. CDR3 length: 16 amino acids. The table came from immunoSEQ multiplex PCR; TCRdb's copy has only in-frame clones and leaves some out. The table records 2.3 million or so clones, more than 85% of them present only once. As for this clone: The antigen remains unidentified.

The V gene is TRBV14, the J gene TRBJ2-2; 10 nucleotides line up with TRBD1. The sample taken for sequencing was naive CD4+ T cells from PBMCs. Specified subset: CD45RA+ positively selected. The receptor was derived from a man aged 18 to 29 in good health. Some clones in this sample may be carry-over from other donors' samples. The DNA for the CDR3 is TGTGCCAGCAGCCGACAGGGGGCAGTGAGCACCGGGGAGCTGTTTTTT. Translated: CASSRQGAVSTGELFF.